The next 9 T cell receptor beta chains were all read from a single sample in a study of T cell repertoires in cytomegalovirus infection. TCRdb reprocessed the reads via MiXCR and lists one record per CDR3 protein. The table shows about 310,000 distinct CDR3 sequences, with about 17% occurring only once. Source material: PBMCs. These receptors originate from a human donor in good health (CMV status not recorded). Some clones in this sample may be carry-over from other donors' samples.

This clonotype appeared many times. The genes are TRBV4-2 and TRBJ1-3, with a tentative D call TRBD1 (6 bases). CDR1 LGHNA and CDR2 YNFKEQ come from the germline V gene. Deletions cut 6 bases from V and 2 bases from J, with 14 bases between. CDR3 size: 15 residues. The CDR3 DNA is TGTGCCAGCAGACGGGAGGGGGAAGCTGGAAACACCATATATTTT. Translation: CASRREGEAGNTIYF.

V and J are TRBV27 and TRBJ1-4; TRBD1 might be the D (5 bases). Trimming took off 5 bases at V and 7 bases at J, with 20 bases between the two ends. The germline CDR1 and CDR2 sequences are MNHEY and SMNVEV (reference sequence). This CDR3 spans 16 amino acids. CDR3 sequence (DNA): TGTGCCAGCAGTGCTGTGAAGTGGGGCCCGGGTGAAAAACTGTTTTTT. Translating it yields CASSAVKWGPGEKLFF.

V usage is TRBV6-2 or TRBV6-3 and J usage is TRBJ1-3; 7 bases are a match to TRBD1. The CDR3 extends over 15 amino acids. J was trimmed by 2 bases and V by 2 bases; bases with no gene match: 3. Germline CDR1 MNHEY, CDR2 SVGEGT. The CDR3 DNA is TGTGCCAGCAGTTACCTACAGGGGCCTGGAAACACCATATATTTT. Protein product: CASSYLQGPGNTIYF.

The chain recombines TRBV7-9 with TRBJ2-7; TRBD2 is a possible D gene (6 bases). CDR1 is SEHNR, CDR2 FQNEAQ, per germline (reference sequence). Trimming cost V 4 bases and J 5 bases, with 18 bases left between them. The CDR3 is 15 residues long. CDR3 coding DNA: TGTGCCAGCAGCTCAGCCGGGACTCCCATCGACGAGCAGTACTTC. Translated: CASSSAGTPIDEQYF.

This clonotype was found many times. The J gene is TRBJ2-5, the V gene TRBV7-2, with D hard to call. Trimming cost V 2 bases and J 2 bases, with 6 bases left between them. The CDR3 contains 13 residues. Germline values: CDR1 SGHTA, CDR2 FQGNSA. Written as DNA, the CDR3 is TGTGCCAGCAGCTTAACACTGCAAGAGACCCAGTACTTC. This codes for CASSLTLQETQYF.

This clonotype was counted ten times or more. The chain uses TRBV20-1 and TRBJ2-6; D tentatively reads TRBD1 or TRBD2 (5 bases each). The V and J ends lost 6 bases and 0 bases respectively, with 9 bases between them. The V gene's germline CDR1 is DFQATT and CDR2 SNEGSKA (reference sequence). The CDR3 is 14 amino acids. CDR3 DNA sequence: TGCAGTGCCCGGGACCCCTCTGGGGCCAACGTCCTGACTTTC. Translation gives CSARDPSGANVLTF.

The gene calls are TRBV19 and TRBJ2-3; tentative D call: TRBD2 (7 bases). There are 17 residues in the CDR3. Germline V lookup: CDR1 LNHDA, CDR2 SQIVND (reference sequence). The V end lost 6 bases, the J end lost 5 bases, and 24 bases lay between the germline ends. The CDR3 here is CASRSRGQGNTGDTQYF. The CDR3 nucleotides read TGTGCCAGTAGATCGCGGGGGCAGGGGAACACCGGAGATACGCAGTATTTT.

At least ten counts were recorded for this clonotype. This sequence joins TRBV7-2 and TRBJ2-3; D gene ambiguous. V lost 5 bases and J 4 bases, leaving 10 bases between the germline ends. This CDR3 is 13 amino acids long. Looked up from germline, CDR1 is SGHTA and CDR2 is FQGNSA. CDR3: CASSRSLADTQYF. The CDR3 DNA is TGTGCCAGCAGCAGGAGTTTGGCAGATACGCAGTATTTT.

This clonotype was seen a few times. The J gene is TRBJ2-1, the V gene TRBV5-1; 9 nucleotides match TRBD1. Germline CDR1 and CDR2: SGHRS and YFSETQ. The CDR3 sequence is 15 residues long. The ends lost 4 bases at V and 8 bases at J; junction bases unmatched: 10. The CDR3, as DNA: TGCGCCAGCAGCCTCGGGACAGGGCATGGAGATGAGCAGTTCTTC. Amino acid sequence: CASSLGTGHGDEQFF.